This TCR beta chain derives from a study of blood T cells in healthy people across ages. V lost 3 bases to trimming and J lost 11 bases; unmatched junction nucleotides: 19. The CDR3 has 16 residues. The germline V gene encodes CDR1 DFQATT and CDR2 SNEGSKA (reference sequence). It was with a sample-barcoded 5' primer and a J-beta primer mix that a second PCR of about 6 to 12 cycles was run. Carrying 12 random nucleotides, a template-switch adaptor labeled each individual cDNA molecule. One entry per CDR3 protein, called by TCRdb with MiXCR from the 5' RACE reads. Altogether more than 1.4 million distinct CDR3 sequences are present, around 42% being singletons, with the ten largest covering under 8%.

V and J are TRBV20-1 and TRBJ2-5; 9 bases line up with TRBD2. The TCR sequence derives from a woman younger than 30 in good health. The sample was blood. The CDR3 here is CSARGIAGVTHNEQYF. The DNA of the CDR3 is TGCAGTGCTAGGGGGATAGCGGGAGTAACCCACAATGAGCAGTACTTC.